Each of the 18 T cell receptor beta chains below was sequenced from the same sample in a study of blood T cell repertoires in COVID-19 (dated by TCRdb to 2020 to 2021). Library construction relied on the immunoSEQ multiplex PCR assay. Drawn from immuneACCESS, this table holds only the in-frame rearrangements with V and J called that TCRdb kept. Clones are partly lost; checked studies trace under half to an unresolved V gene and leave the rest unexplained. The sample includes over 20,000 clones, with around 82% observed a single time. 6.5% to 8.5% of the sample is taken by the ten largest. The sequenced sample consisted of peripheral blood. The receptors come from a human donor in a cohort sampled during active COVID-19.

This clone was detected only once. The V and J genes are TRBV18 and TRBJ1-1; D is ambiguous. CDR1 is KGHSH, CDR2 LQKENI, per germline. The ends were cut back, 5 bases at V and 3 bases at J, with 10 bases in the middle. The CDR3 loop spans 13 amino acids. The CDR3 reads CASSYRDDTEAFF. In DNA form, the CDR3 reads TGTGCCAGCTCATACCGCGATGACACTGAAGCTTTCTTT. Together with reference TRBV18 and TRBJ1-1, the CDR3 gives the full variable domain: NAGVMQNPRHLVRRRGQEARLRCSPMKGHSHVYWYRQLPEEGLKFMVYLQKENIIDESGMPKERFSAEFPKEGPSILRIQQVVRGDSAAYFCASSYRDDTEAFFGQGTRLTVV.

V usage is TRBV7-2 and J usage is TRBJ2-7; D may be TRBD1 (6 bases). The CDR3 runs to 17 residues. With 1 base removed from V and 1 base from J, the gap between germline ends came to 17 bases. The germline V gene has CDR1 SGHTA and CDR2 FQGNSA. The CDR3 nucleotides read TGTGCCAGCAGCTTAGGGCCGGGACATACCGTTTCCTACGAGCAGTACTTC. Translation gives CASSLGPGHTVSYEQYF.

The chain links TRBV29-1 to TRBJ2-2; 12 bases are a match to TRBD1. Germline V gene lookup returns CDR1 SQVTM and CDR2 ANQGSEA. The CDR3 has 18 residues. V shed 4 bases and J 5 bases; nucleotides not matched to a gene: 14. The CDR3 spells CSVGSRDRGLGMTGELFF. CDR3 nucleotide sequence: TGCAGCGTTGGGTCCAGGGACAGGGGGCTCGGTATGACCGGGGAGCTGTTTTTT.

The chain links TRBV20-1 to TRBJ2-7; 7 positions match TRBD2. V shed 3 bases and J 2 bases; nucleotides not matched to a gene: 7. CDR1 is DFQATT, CDR2 SNEGSKA, per germline (reference sequence). The CDR3 contains 14 residues. The CDR3 reads CSASIRGGTYEQYF. In DNA form, the CDR3 reads TGCAGTGCTAGTATACGCGGGGGTACCTACGAGCAGTACTTC.

J is TRBJ2-4 and V is TRBV19, with no clear D. CDR1 and CDR2 (germline): LNHDA, SQIVND (reference sequence). Trimming shortened V by 9 bases and J by 1 base, and 13 bases separated the two germline ends. CDR3 length equals 14 residues. The CDR3 DNA reads TGTGCCAGCCATGGCAGGTACGCCAAAAACATTCAGTACTTC. Translating gives CASHGRYAKNIQYF.

The J gene is TRBJ2-7, the V gene TRBV6-5; 9 nucleotides match TRBD1. The V gene's germline CDR1 is MNHEY and CDR2 SVGAGI. With V trimmed by 7 bases and J by 3 bases, 10 bases remained unmatched. The CDR3 has 15 residues. The CDR3 is CASIPARGQGYEQYF. CDR3 bases: TGTGCCAGCATTCCCGCGAGGGGACAGGGCTACGAGCAGTACTTC.

The J gene is TRBJ1-2, the V gene TRBV15; 7 bases agree with TRBD1. This CDR3 is built from 14 residues. CDR1 and CDR2 (germline): LNHNV, YYDKDF (reference sequence). V lost 0 bases to trimming and J lost 9 bases; unmatched junction nucleotides: 7. CDR3 sequence reads: CATSRDRQGYSYTF. CDR3 nucleotides: TGTGCCACCAGCAGAGATAGACAGGGCTACAGCTACACCTTC.

This chain joins TRBV11-2 and TRBJ2-3, with D perhaps matching TRBD2 (6 bases). Trimming removed 5 bases from V and 2 bases from J, with 11 bases in between. Per the germline V gene, CDR1 is SGHAT and CDR2 is FQNNGV. This CDR3 is 14 amino acids long. The CDR3 spells CASSTEGITDTQYF. The CDR3 bases are TGTGCCAGCAGCACGGAGGGTATCACAGATACGCAGTATTTT.

The J gene is TRBJ1-6, the V gene TRBV4-3; 7 bases align to TRBD1. The V and J ends lost 5 bases and 5 bases, in that order; junction bases with no gene match: 3. Per the germline V gene, CDR1 is LGHNA and CDR2 is YSLEER. The CDR3 covers 14 residues. The CDR3: CASSVDRDNSPLHF. In DNA form, the CDR3 reads TGCGCCAGCAGCGTTGACAGGGATAATTCACCCCTCCACTTT.

This clone was observed once. The chain recombines TRBV5-4 with TRBJ2-2; TRBD1 is a possible D gene (6 bases). CDR1 is SGHNT and CDR2 is YYREEE in the germline V gene (reference sequence). This CDR3 has 15 amino acids. Trimming took off 4 bases at V and 1 base at J, with 11 bases between the two ends. CDR3 sequence (DNA): TGTGCCAGCAGCCAGGGGTCGAGGAACACCGGGGAGCTGTTTTTT. Protein: CASSQGSRNTGELFF.

The genes are TRBV5-6 and TRBJ1-4, with D unclear. The CDR3 is 15 residues long. CDR1 and CDR2 (germline): SGHDT, YYEEEE. Trimming stripped 5 bases from V and 3 bases from J, with 14 bases between. This CDR3 is CASRYAGTANEKLFF. CDR3 sequence (DNA): TGTGCCAGCAGATATGCAGGAACGGCTAATGAAAAACTGTTTTTT. The full variable domain, its missing parts supplied by reference TRBV5-6 and TRBJ1-4, is DAGVTQSPTHLIKTRGQQVTLRCSPKSGHDTVSWYQQALGQGPQFIFQYYEEEERQRGNFPDRFSGHQFPNYSSELNVNALLLGDSALYLCASRYAGTANEKLFFGSGTQLSVL.

The chain carries TRBV7-9 and TRBJ2-2; 11 bases align to TRBD1. The germline V gene has CDR1 SEHNR and CDR2 FQNEAQ (reference sequence). CDR3 length: 15 residues. Trimming at V came to 6 bases and at J to 4 bases, leaving 4 bases not matched to a gene. As DNA, the CDR3 is TGTGCCAGCAGTGGCGGGACAGGGGGCACCGGGGAGCTGTTTTTT. This codes for CASSGGTGGTGELFF.

In its sample, this clone was seen a few times. This rearrangement joins TRBV12-3 or TRBV12-4 to TRBJ2-2; D not certain. The CDR3 totals 11 residues. The V gene lost 4 bases and the J gene lost 6 bases, with 3 bases spanning the gap. The CDR3 region is CASSSSGELFF. The DNA of the CDR3 is TGTGCCAGCAGTTCGTCCGGGGAGCTGTTTTTT.

This clone was picked up a small number of times. The chain couples TRBV6-5 to TRBJ1-6; a weak D match, TRBD1 (5 bases). The V end was cut by 4 bases, the J end by 4 bases, with 14 bases between. Per the germline V gene, CDR1 is MNHEY and CDR2 is SVGAGI. This CDR3 contains 16 residues. The CDR3 loop reads CASSSTDTFYNSPLHF. CDR3 nucleotide sequence: TGTGCCAGCAGTTCCACGGACACTTTTTATAATTCACCCCTCCACTTT.

In this sample, this clone turned up a few times. The chain joins TRBV5-1 to TRBJ2-1, with TRBD2 matching 8 bases. Germline V gene sequence: CDR1 SGHRS, CDR2 YFSETQ. The CDR3 is made up of 15 amino acids. The J segment lost 3 bases and the V segment lost 0 bases, leaving 2 bases of the junction unmatched. The CDR3 spells CASSLDGGVYNEQFF. DNA for the CDR3: TGCGCCAGCAGCTTGGACGGGGGGGTCTACAATGAGCAGTTCTTC.

J is TRBJ2-3 and V is TRBV5-1; 10 positions agree with TRBD1. With 3 bases clipped from V and 1 base from J, the junction kept 8 bases outside the gene matches. The CDR3 contains 17 residues. CDR1 is SGHRS, CDR2 YFSETQ, per germline. CDR3 loop: CASSSGMTGGRTDTQYF. In DNA, the CDR3 is TGCGCCAGCAGCTCGGGGATGACAGGGGGCCGCACAGATACGCAGTATTTT.

This chain connects TRBV27 to TRBJ2-7; 9 positions match TRBD2. CDR1 is MNHEY, CDR2 SMNVEV, per germline (reference sequence). The CDR3 length is 15 residues. The J segment lost 0 bases and the V segment lost 4 bases, leaving 4 bases of the junction unmatched. CDR3 in DNA: TGTGCCAGCAGTTCCGCGGGGGGGAGCTCCTACGAGCAGTACTTC. Its translation is CASSSAGGSSYEQYF.

The rearrangement uses TRBV5-1 and TRBJ2-2; no clear D. The CDR3 runs to 12 residues. The ends were cut back, 0 bases at V and 6 bases at J, with 3 bases in the middle. Germline V gives CDR1 SGHRS, CDR2 YFSETQ. CDR3 sequence reads: CASSLGPGELFF. Here the CDR3 DNA reads TGCGCCAGCAGCTTGGGGCCCGGGGAGCTGTTTTTT.